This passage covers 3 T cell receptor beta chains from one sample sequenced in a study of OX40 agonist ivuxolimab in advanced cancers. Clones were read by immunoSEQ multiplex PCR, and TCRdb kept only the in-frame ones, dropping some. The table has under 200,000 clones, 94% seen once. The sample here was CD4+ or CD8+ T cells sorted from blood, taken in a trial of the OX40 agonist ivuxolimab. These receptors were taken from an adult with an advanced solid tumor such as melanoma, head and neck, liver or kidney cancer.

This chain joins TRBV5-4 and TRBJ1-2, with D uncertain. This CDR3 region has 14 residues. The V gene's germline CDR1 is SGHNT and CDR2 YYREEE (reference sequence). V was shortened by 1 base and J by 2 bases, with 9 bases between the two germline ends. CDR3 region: CASSLRGGNYGYTF. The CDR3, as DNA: TGTGCCAGCAGCTTGAGAGGCGGGAACTATGGCTACACCTTC. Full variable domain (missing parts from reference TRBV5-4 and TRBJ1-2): ETGVTQSPTHLIKTRGQQVTLRCSSQSGHNTVSWYQQALGQGPQFIFQYYREEENGRGNFPPRFSGLQFPNYSSELNVNALELDDSALYLCASSLRGGNYGYTFGSGTRLTVV.

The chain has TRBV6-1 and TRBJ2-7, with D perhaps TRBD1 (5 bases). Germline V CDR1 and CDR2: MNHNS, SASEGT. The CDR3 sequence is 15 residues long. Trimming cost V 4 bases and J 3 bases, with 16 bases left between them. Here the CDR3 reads CASSVVTAINYEQYF. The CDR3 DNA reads TGTGCCAGCAGTGTGGTGACAGCAATAAACTACGAGCAGTACTTC.

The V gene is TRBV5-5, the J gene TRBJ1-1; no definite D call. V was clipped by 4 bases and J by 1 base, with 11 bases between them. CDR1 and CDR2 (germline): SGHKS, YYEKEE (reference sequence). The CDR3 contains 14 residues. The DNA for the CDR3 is TGTGCCAGCAGCGCCTTCTGGGGGAACACTGAAGCTTTCTTT. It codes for CASSAFWGNTEAFF.